This TCR beta chain was recorded in a study of OX40 agonist ivuxolimab in advanced cancers. For the study at large: Among those enrolled, mean age was about 62 years (range roughly 20 to 79) and approximately 83% were male.

The data were produced by immunoSEQ multiplex PCR, yet TCRdb's version contains in-frame clones alone and is incomplete. This sample carries roughly 35,000 clones, under 85% of them seen once, and the ten largest clones take around 13%. This CDR3 comprises 12 residues. The V gene lost 2 bases and the J gene lost 7 bases, with 9 bases spanning the gap. Germline V lookup: CDR1 KGHSH, CDR2 LQKENI. Material: CD4+ or CD8+ T cells sorted from blood, obtained in a trial of the OX40 agonist ivuxolimab. This rearrangement joins TRBV18 to TRBJ2-7; weak D call: TRBD1 (5 bases). This TCR came from an adult with an advanced solid tumor such as melanoma, head and neck, liver or kidney cancer. The CDR3: CASSPNRQEQYF. DNA for the CDR3: TGTGCCAGCTCACCAAACCGACAGGAGCAGTACTTC.